This entry lists 17 T cell receptor beta chains sequenced from one sample in a study of radiotherapy plus CTLA-4 blockade in lung cancer. Profiled with immunoSEQ multiplex PCR; TCRdb holds only in-frame clones, not every one. The table records fewer than 65,000 clones, roughly 81% of them present only once. The sample in question was peripheral blood, obtained from a patient treated with radiotherapy plus ipilimumab. The receptors derive from a human donor with non-small cell lung cancer whose response to radiotherapy plus ipilimumab could not be evaluated.

This chain uses TRBV27 with TRBJ2-7; 9 positions agree with TRBD2. The CDR3 totals 16 residues. CDR1 is MNHEY, CDR2 SMNVEV, per germline (reference sequence). Trimming at V came to 5 bases and at J to 2 bases, leaving 10 bases not matched to a gene. CDR3 DNA sequence: TGTGCCAGCAGTACCCAAAGACTAGCGGCTACCTACGAGCAGTACTTC. Translated, it gives CASSTQRLAATYEQYF.

This sequence joins TRBV6-5 and TRBJ2-1; 9 positions match TRBD2. CDR1 is MNHEY, CDR2 SVGAGI, per germline. The ends lost 6 bases at V and 4 bases at J; junction bases unmatched: 7. The CDR3 is 15 amino acids. CDR3 in amino acids: CASRTVAGGYNEQFF. The CDR3 DNA is TGTGCCAGCAGAACAGTGGCGGGAGGGTACAATGAGCAGTTCTTC.

This clone was observed once. V usage is TRBV15 and J usage is TRBJ1-5, with D unclear. Germline values: CDR1 LNHNV, CDR2 YYDKDF (reference sequence). V gave up 4 bases and J gave up 6 bases, with 19 bases separating them. This CDR3 region has 16 residues. This CDR3 is CATSKRSAGSGQPQHF. CDR3 in DNA: TGTGCCACCAGCAAGAGATCCGCGGGTTCAGGTCAGCCCCAGCATTTT. Variable domain in full (rest from reference TRBV15 and TRBJ1-5): DAMVIQNPRYQVTQFGKPVTLSCSQTLNHNVMYWYQQKSSQAPKLLFHYYDKDFNNEADTPDNFQSRRPNTSFCFLDIRSPGLGDTAMYLCATSKRSAGSGQPQHFGDGTRLSIL.

This clone occurred once. The CDR3 protein is CASSPRTATSTDTQYF. CDR3 nucleotides: TGTGCCAGCTCTCCCCGGACAGCCACTAGCACAGATACGCAGTATTTT. V and J are TRBV18 and TRBJ2-3, with D perhaps matching TRBD1 (6 bases). The germline V gene encodes CDR1 KGHSH and CDR2 LQKENI. This CDR3 spans 16 amino acids. The V end lost 6 bases, the J end lost 0 bases, and 16 bases lay between the germline ends.

The genes are TRBV2 and TRBJ2-7; 9 positions agree with TRBD1. The CDR3 is made up of 14 amino acids. The V gene's germline CDR1 is SNHLY and CDR2 FYNNEI. Trimming at V came to 6 bases and at J to 2 bases, leaving 5 bases not matched to a gene. CDR3 loop: CASSQGTGPYEQYF. The DNA for the CDR3 is TGTGCCAGCAGCCAAGGGACAGGGCCCTACGAGCAGTACTTC. Filled out from reference TRBV2 and TRBJ2-7, the complete variable domain reads EPEVTQTPSHQVTQMGQEVILRCVPISNHLYFYWYRQILGQKVEFLVSFYNNEISEKSEIFDDQFSVERPDGSNFTLKIRSTKLEDSAMYFCASSQGTGPYEQYFGPGTRLTVT.

This sequence joins TRBV11-2 and TRBJ2-1, with TRBD2 matching 13 bases. This CDR3 is built from 16 residues. Germline V lookup: CDR1 SGHAT, CDR2 FQNNGV. With V trimmed by 5 bases and J by 5 bases, 6 bases remained unmatched. The CDR3 DNA reads TGTGCCAGCAGCCCACGACTAGCGGGAGGCCACAATGAGCAGTTCTTC. This sequence encodes CASSPRLAGGHNEQFF.

This clone was counted a few times. This chain joins TRBV7-9 and TRBJ2-3; weak D call: TRBD2 (6 bases). Germline V CDR1 and CDR2: SEHNR, FQNEAQ (reference sequence). V was shortened by 5 bases and J by 7 bases, with 19 bases between the two germline ends. This CDR3 has 15 amino acids. CDR3 sequence reads: CASSALDGGLNTQYF. CDR3 DNA: TGTGCCAGCAGCGCTCTTGATGGGGGGTTAAATACGCAGTATTTT.

The V call is TRBV7-9, the J call TRBJ2-2; D gene uncertain. V was pared by 1 base and J by 1 base, with 7 bases between. Per germline, CDR1 SEHNR and CDR2 FQNEAQ (reference sequence). This CDR3 region has 15 residues. The CDR3 DNA is TGTGCCAGCAGCTTAGACTTCGGGAACACCGGGGAGCTGTTTTTT. Protein: CASSLDFGNTGELFF. Supplemented by reference TRBV7-9 and TRBJ2-2, the full variable domain reads DTGVSQNPRHKITKRGQNVTFRCDPISEHNRLYWYRQTLGQGPEFLTYFQNEAQLEKSRLLSDRFSAERPKGSFSTLEIQRTEQGDSAMYLCASSLDFGNTGELFFGEGSRLTVL.

The chain combines TRBV11-2 with TRBJ1-1; D unresolved. In germline, CDR1 is SGHAT, CDR2 FQNNGV. The CDR3 loop spans 15 amino acids. V was trimmed by 4 bases and J by 3 bases, leaving 15 bases between them. CDR3 sequence: CASSSIGKRDTEAFF. For the CDR3, the DNA is TGTGCCAGCAGCTCCATCGGGAAGCGGGACACTGAAGCTTTCTTT. The full variable domain, with the rest looked up from reference TRBV11-2 and TRBJ1-1, is EAGVAQSPRYKIIEKRQSVAFWCNPISGHATLYWYQQILGQGPKLLIQFQNNGVVDDSQLPKDRFSAERLKGVDSTLKIQPAKLEDSAVYLCASSSIGKRDTEAFFGQGTRLTVV.

V and J are TRBV10-1 and TRBJ2-7; a weak D match, TRBD2 (7 bases). The CDR3 covers 14 residues. V lost 11 bases and J 4 bases, leaving 21 bases between the germline ends. Germline V gene sequence: CDR1 WNHNN, CDR2 SYGVQD (reference sequence). The chain's CDR3 is CAAYLGGAVYEQYF. The DNA of the CDR3 is TGCGCCGCCTATCTAGGGGGGGCCGTATACGAGCAGTACTTC.

The genes are TRBV27 and TRBJ1-5; 8 positions agree with TRBD1. Unmatched junction bases numbered 4, after V lost 4 bases and J lost 2 bases. This CDR3 is built from 15 residues. CDR1 is MNHEY and CDR2 is SMNVEV in the germline V gene (reference sequence). CDR3 nucleotide sequence: TGTGCCAGCAGTTACCAGGGGGCGGGCAATCAGCCCCAGCATTTT. It yields the protein CASSYQGAGNQPQHF.

The chain joins TRBV4-2 to TRBJ2-4, with 11 bases identical to TRBD2. There are 16 residues in the CDR3. Germline trimming cut 0 bases from V and 4 bases from J; bases unmatched to any gene: 2. Germline CDR1 is LGHNA and CDR2 is YNFKEQ. CDR3 DNA: TGTGCCAGCAGCCAAGACTGGACTAGCGGGAAAAACATTCAGTACTTC. The encoded protein is CASSQDWTSGKNIQYF.

This chain connects TRBV5-1 to TRBJ2-1, with TRBD2 identical over 8 bases. CDR3 size: 18 residues. The V gene's germline CDR1 is SGHRS and CDR2 YFSETQ. Trimming at V came to 3 bases and at J to 4 bases, leaving 15 bases not matched to a gene. The DNA of the CDR3 is TGCGCCAGCAGCTCTCGCCTCGGACTAGCATTCGGGTACAATGAGCAGTTCTTC. Translating it yields CASSSRLGLAFGYNEQFF.

The chain carries TRBV4-1 and TRBJ2-1; 12 bases align to TRBD2. Germline V gene data show CDR1 as MGHRA and CDR2 as YSYEKL. Trimming at V came to 1 base and at J to 4 bases, leaving 8 bases not matched to a gene. This CDR3 contains 18 residues. The CDR3 here is CASSQGLAGGLRYNEQFF. The CDR3 region has the DNA TGCGCCAGCAGCCAAGGGCTAGCGGGAGGGCTCAGGTACAATGAGCAGTTCTTC.

The chain couples TRBV28 to TRBJ1-5, with 8 bases fitting TRBD1. The CDR3 consists of 16 residues. Germline V gene data show CDR1 as MDHEN and CDR2 as SYDVKM. Germline trimming cut 5 bases from V and 0 bases from J; bases unmatched to any gene: 6. The DNA of the CDR3 is TGTGCCAGCAGTCCCGGACAGGGCAATAGCAATCAGCCCCAGCATTTT. This translates into CASSPGQGNSNQPQHF. The full variable domain, completed using reference TRBV28 and TRBJ1-5, is DVKVTQSSRYLVKRTGEKVFLECVQDMDHENMFWYRQDPGLGLRLIYFSYDVKMKEKGDIPEGYSVSREKKERFSLILESASTNQTSMYLCASSPGQGNSNQPQHFGDGTRLSIL.

The rearrangement links TRBV14 to TRBJ2-2; the D is unclear. Trimming removed 0 bases at V and 0 bases at J, with 14 bases between. This CDR3 contains 18 residues. The V gene's germline CDR1 is SGHDN and CDR2 FVKESK. CDR3 DNA sequence: TGTGCCAGCAGCCAAGAAAGGCCCAGCGCTTCGAACACCGGGGAGCTGTTTTTT. It translates to CASSQERPSASNTGELFF.

The chain has TRBV27 and TRBJ2-7, with 8 bases that match TRBD1. The CDR3 totals 15 residues. Germline values: CDR1 MNHEY, CDR2 SMNVEV (reference sequence). V lost 7 bases, J lost 2 bases, and 10 bases stayed unmatched. This CDR3 is CASKPGQVNPYEQYF. Written as DNA, the CDR3 is TGTGCCAGCAAACCGGGACAGGTAAACCCCTACGAGCAGTACTTC.